Each of the 10 T cell receptor beta chains below was sequenced from the same sample in a study of cytomegalovirus exposure and HLA in healthy donors. In the PCR, 60 Vbeta and 13 Jbeta primers were used. The method was immunoSEQ multiplex PCR; TCRdb's version includes in-frame clones alone and lacks a portion of them. The profile shows about 130,000 clones, roughly four fifths of them singletons. Sequenced material: PBMCs. The receptors come from a boy between 2 and 15 years old in good health and CMV-seronegative.

This clone was counted between two and nine times. CDR3 bases: TGTGCCAGCAGTGAACGCCCGGGATCTAGCCTTGAAGCTTTCTTT. Translation: CASSERPGSSLEAFF. The rearrangement joins TRBV6-1 to TRBJ1-1; no reliable D call. V dropped 2 bases and J dropped 7 bases, with 17 bases sitting between them. The germline gives CDR1 MNHNS, CDR2 SASEGT. This CDR3 has 15 residues.

The rearrangement joins TRBV10-1 to TRBJ2-1, with D possibly being TRBD2 (5 bases). The CDR3 is 15 residues long. Germline loops: CDR1 WNHNN, CDR2 SYGVQD (reference sequence). The V end was cut by 3 bases, the J end by 5 bases, with 14 bases between. The DNA for the CDR3 is TGCGCCAGCAGTGAAGGGAGACCACCGAACAATGAGCAGTTCTTC. It is translated as CASSEGRPPNNEQFF.

This rearrangement joins TRBV27 to TRBJ2-7, with 8 bases matching TRBD1. The junction had 8 bases not matched to a gene; V was cut back by 6 bases and J by 7 bases. This CDR3 spans 13 amino acids. Germline loops: CDR1 MNHEY, CDR2 SMNVEV (reference sequence). CDR3 protein: CASRLGQAGEQYV. The CDR3 region has the DNA TGTGCCAGCAGACTGGGACAGGCGGGGGAGCAGTACGTC.

This clone occurred a few times. V and J are TRBV12-5 and TRBJ1-1; a possible D gene is TRBD1 (6 bases). The V gene lost 2 bases and the J gene lost 4 bases, with 14 bases spanning the gap. The germline V gene has CDR1 LGHNT and CDR2 FRNRAP. The CDR3 has 15 amino acids. For the CDR3, the DNA is TGTGCTAGTGGTTTGATAACAGGGCCCGGCACTGAAGCTTTCTTT. This encodes CASGLITGPGTEAFF.

The rearrangement joins TRBV18 to TRBJ1-2; the D is unclear. V was cut by 3 bases and J by 2 bases, with 10 bases left in between. Looked up from germline, CDR1 is KGHSH and CDR2 is LQKENI. CDR3 length equals 14 residues. CDR3 nucleotides: TGTGCCAGCTCACCTTCTATGGGCAACTATGGCTACACCTTC. Translation: CASSPSMGNYGYTF.

The chain has TRBV7-2 and TRBJ2-7, with 7 bases identical to TRBD1. This CDR3 spans 14 amino acids. CDR1 and CDR2 from the germline V gene are SGHTA and FQGNSA. Trimming took 1 base from V and 3 from J; bases not matched to a gene: 3. The CDR3 protein is CASSLVRTGYEQYF. DNA for the CDR3: TGTGCCAGCAGCTTAGTCCGGACAGGCTACGAGCAGTACTTC.

The rearrangement uses TRBV5-4 and TRBJ1-2; 7 bases line up with TRBD1. The CDR3 consists of 14 residues. V gave up 0 bases and J gave up 5 bases; unmatched junction bases: 4. Germline V gene data show CDR1 as SGHNT and CDR2 as YYREEE (reference sequence). The CDR3 loop reads CASSLDRGGYGYTF. In DNA, the CDR3 is TGTGCCAGCAGCTTGGACAGGGGTGGATATGGCTACACCTTC.

The chain links TRBV15 to TRBJ2-2, with D unclear. This CDR3 spans 14 amino acids. Deletions cut 3 bases from V and 2 bases from J, with 7 bases between. CDR1 and CDR2 (germline): LNHNV, YYDKDF (reference sequence). CDR3 loop: CATSRRYNTGELFF. The CDR3 nucleotides read TGTGCCACCAGCAGGAGGTATAACACCGGGGAGCTGTTTTTT.

This clone turned up a few times. The V and J genes are TRBV2 and TRBJ2-1; D is unclear. V gave up 5 bases and J gave up 0 bases, with 11 bases separating them. The CDR3 sequence is 15 residues long. Germline CDR1 SNHLY, CDR2 FYNNEI. The CDR3 loop reads CASSPNYSSYNEQFF. Here the CDR3 DNA reads TGTGCCAGCAGTCCTAATTACAGCTCCTACAATGAGCAGTTCTTC.

The J gene is TRBJ2-5, the V gene TRBV2, with 12 bases identical to TRBD2. The CDR3 sequence is 15 residues long. Germline CDR1 and CDR2: SNHLY and FYNNEI. The V gene end was trimmed by 8 bases and the J gene end by 3 bases; junction bases not matched to a gene: 7. CDR3 DNA: TGTGCCAGCCGGACTAGCGGGGTGACGGAAGAGACCCAGTACTTC. Translating gives CASRTSGVTEETQYF.